This TCR beta chain originates from a study of T-cell memory formation after mild COVID-19. Study-wide results and caveats: Day 15 to 85 contracting clones showed balanced CD4/CD8; day 15 to 37 expanders favored CD4+. Of the contracting clones, CD4+ ones lay mainly in CM and EM, and CD8+ ones in EMRA. Some responding clones appeared in pre-infection memory, suggesting cross-reactive memory joined.

MiXCR was run by TCRdb on the 5' RACE reads, yielding one entry per CDR3 protein. The table lists almost 350,000 distinct CDR3 sequences, approximately 22% of them singletons. This clonotype was seen a handful of times. Its antigen is undetermined. The clonotype originates from a young man who had mild COVID-19 (a few samples of this study predate the infection). Cell type and time point are not known. The source material was PBMCs or a T cell subset sorted from them (not recorded which).

This chain's CDR3 is CASSGLAGSVEQFF. The CDR3 DNA reads TGCGCCAGCAGCGGACTAGCGGGGTCGGTTGAGCAGTTCTTC. This chain links TRBV10-1 with TRBJ2-1, with 12 bases matching TRBD2. With 6 bases clipped from V and 9 bases from J, the junction kept 6 bases outside the gene matches. Germline assignment: CDR1 WNHNN and CDR2 SYGVQD (reference sequence). The CDR3 is 14 amino acids.